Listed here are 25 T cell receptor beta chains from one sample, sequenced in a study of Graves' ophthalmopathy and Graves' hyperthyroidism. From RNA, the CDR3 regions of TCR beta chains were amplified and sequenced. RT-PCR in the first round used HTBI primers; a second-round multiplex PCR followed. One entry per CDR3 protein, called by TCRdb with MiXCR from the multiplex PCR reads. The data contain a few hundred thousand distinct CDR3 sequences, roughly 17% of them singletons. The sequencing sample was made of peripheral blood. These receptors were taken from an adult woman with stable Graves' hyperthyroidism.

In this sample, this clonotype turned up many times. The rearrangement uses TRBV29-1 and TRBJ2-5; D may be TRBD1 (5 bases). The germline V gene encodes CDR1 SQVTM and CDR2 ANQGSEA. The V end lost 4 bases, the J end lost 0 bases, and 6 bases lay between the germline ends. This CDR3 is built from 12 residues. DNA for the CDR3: TGCAGCGTTGTAGGGGACCAAGAGACCCAGTACTTC. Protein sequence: CSVVGDQETQYF.

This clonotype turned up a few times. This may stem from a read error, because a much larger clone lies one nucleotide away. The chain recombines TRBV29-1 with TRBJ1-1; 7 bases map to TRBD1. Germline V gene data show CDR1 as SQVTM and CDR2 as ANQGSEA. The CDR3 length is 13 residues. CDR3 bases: TGCAGCGCAGCCGGACAGGTTAGGACTGAAGCTTGCTTT. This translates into CSAAGQVRTEACF.

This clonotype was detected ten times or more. CDR3 loop: CSAHRQGVDGYTF. The DNA for the CDR3 is TGCAGTGCTCATAGACAGGGGGTGGATGGCTACACCTTC. The chain links TRBV20-1 to TRBJ1-2; 9 bases fit TRBD1. In germline, CDR1 is DFQATT, CDR2 SNEGSKA (reference sequence). The CDR3 spans 13 residues. Germline trimming cut 5 bases from V and 6 bases from J; bases unmatched to any gene: 7.

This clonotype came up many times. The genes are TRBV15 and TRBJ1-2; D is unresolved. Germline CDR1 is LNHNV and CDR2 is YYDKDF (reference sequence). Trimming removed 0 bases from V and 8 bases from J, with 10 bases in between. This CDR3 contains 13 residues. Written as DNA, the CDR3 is TGTGCCACCAGCAGAGATCCCCAGAACGGCTACACCTTC. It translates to CATSRDPQNGYTF.

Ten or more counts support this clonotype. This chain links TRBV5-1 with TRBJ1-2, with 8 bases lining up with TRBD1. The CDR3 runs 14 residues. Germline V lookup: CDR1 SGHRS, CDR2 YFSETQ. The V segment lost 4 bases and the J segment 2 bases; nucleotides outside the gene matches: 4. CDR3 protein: CASSIQGENYGYTF. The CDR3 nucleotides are TGCGCCAGCAGCATACAGGGGGAGAACTATGGCTACACCTTC.

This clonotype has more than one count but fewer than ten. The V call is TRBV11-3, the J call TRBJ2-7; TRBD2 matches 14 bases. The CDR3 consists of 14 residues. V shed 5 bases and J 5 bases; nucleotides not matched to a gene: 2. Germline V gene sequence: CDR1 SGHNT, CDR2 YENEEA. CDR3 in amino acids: CASSRGLAGDEQYF. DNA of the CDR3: TGTGCCAGCAGCCGGGGACTAGCGGGAGACGAGCAGTACTTC.

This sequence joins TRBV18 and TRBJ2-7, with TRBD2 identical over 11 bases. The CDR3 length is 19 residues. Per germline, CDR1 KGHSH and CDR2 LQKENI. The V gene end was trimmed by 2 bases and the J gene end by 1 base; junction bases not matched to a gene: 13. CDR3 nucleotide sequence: TGTGCCAGCTCACCAACCTATACTAGCGGGAGTACAAGATCCTACGAGCAGTACTTC. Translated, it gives CASSPTYTSGSTRSYEQYF.

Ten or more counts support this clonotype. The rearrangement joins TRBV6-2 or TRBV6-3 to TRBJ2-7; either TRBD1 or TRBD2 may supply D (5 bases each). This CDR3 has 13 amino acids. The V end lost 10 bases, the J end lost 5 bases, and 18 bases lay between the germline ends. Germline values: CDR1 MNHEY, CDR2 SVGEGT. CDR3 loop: CATGWDAFNEQYF. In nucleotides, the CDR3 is TGTGCCACTGGTTGGGACGCTTTTAACGAGCAGTACTTC.

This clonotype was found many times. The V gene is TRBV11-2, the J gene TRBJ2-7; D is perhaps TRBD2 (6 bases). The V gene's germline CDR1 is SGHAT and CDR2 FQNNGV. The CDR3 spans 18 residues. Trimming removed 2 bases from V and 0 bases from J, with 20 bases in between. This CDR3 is CASSLRRGAGLSSYEQYF. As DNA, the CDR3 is TGTGCCAGCAGCTTAAGAAGGGGCGCGGGATTAAGCTCCTACGAGCAGTACTTC.

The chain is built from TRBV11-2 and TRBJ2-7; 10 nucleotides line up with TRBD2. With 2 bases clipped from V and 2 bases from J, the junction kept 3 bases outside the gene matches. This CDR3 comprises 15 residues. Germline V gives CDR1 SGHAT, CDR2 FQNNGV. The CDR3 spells CASSLWSGRAYEQYF. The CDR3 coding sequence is TGTGCCAGCAGCTTATGGAGCGGGAGGGCCTACGAGCAGTACTTC.

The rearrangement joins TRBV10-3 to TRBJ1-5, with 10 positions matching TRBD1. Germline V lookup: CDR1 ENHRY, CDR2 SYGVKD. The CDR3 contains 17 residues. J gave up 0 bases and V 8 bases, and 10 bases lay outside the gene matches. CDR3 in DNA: TGTGCCATCTGTCTCGACAGGGGGCGCAGTAGCAATCAGCCCCAGCATTTT. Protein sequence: CAICLDRGRSSNQPQHF.

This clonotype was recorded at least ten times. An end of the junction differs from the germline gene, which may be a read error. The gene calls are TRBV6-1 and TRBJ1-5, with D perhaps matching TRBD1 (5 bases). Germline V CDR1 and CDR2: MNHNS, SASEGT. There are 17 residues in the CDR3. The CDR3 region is CASRDKGRGDRNHPQHF. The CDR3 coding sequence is TGTGCCAGCAGGGATAAGGGGAGGGGTGATCGCAATCACCCCCAGCATTTT.

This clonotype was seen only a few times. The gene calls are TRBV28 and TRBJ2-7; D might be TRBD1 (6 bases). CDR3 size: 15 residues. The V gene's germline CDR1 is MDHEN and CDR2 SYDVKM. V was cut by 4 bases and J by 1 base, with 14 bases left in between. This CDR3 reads CASSSPWTASYEQYF. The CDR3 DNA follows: TGTGCCAGCAGTTCCCCCTGGACAGCATCCTACGAGCAGTACTTC. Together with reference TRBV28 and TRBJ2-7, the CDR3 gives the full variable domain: DVKVTQSSRYLVKRTGEKVFLECVQDMDHENMFWYRQDPGLGLRLIYFSYDVKMKEKGDIPEGYSVSREKKERFSLILESASTNQTSMYLCASSSPWTASYEQYFGPGTRLTVT.

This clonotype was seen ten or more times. The CDR3 protein is CASSPLLKTGESGELFF. CDR3 coding DNA: TGTGCCAGCAGCCCCCTACTAAAGACAGGGGAGTCCGGGGAGCTGTTTTTT. The V call is TRBV6-2 or TRBV6-3, the J call TRBJ2-2; 8 bases line up with TRBD1. The V gene's germline CDR1 is MNHEY and CDR2 SVGEGT. V was pared by 6 bases and J by 6 bases, with 15 bases of the junction left unmatched. There are 17 residues in the CDR3.

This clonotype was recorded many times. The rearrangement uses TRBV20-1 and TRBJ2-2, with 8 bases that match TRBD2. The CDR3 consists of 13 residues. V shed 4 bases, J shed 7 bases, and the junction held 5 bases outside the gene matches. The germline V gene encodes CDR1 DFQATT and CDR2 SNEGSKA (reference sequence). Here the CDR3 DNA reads TGCAGTGCTAACGGGAGGGCCGGCGGGGAGCTGTTTTTT. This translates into CSANGRAGGELFF.

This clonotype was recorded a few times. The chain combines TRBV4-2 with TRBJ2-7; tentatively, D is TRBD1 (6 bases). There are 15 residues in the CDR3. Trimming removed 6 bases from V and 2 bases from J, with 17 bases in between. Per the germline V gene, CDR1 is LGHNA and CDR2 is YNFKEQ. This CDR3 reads CASSPPGDNAYEQYF. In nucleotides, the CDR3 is TGTGCCAGCAGTCCCCCTGGGGACAACGCCTACGAGCAGTACTTC.

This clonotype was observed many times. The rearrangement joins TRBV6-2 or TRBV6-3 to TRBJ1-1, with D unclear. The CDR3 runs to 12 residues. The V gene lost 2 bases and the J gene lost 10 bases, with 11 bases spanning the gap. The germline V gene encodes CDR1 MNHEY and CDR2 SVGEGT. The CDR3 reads CASSYTTDGAFF. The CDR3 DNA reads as TGTGCCAGCAGTTACACCACGGATGGAGCTTTCTTT.

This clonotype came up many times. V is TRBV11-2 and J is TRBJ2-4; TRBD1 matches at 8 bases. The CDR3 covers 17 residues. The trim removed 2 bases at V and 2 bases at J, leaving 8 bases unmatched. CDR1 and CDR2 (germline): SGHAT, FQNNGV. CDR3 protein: CASSLSIDRGTKNIQYF. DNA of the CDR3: TGTGCCAGCAGCTTATCCATAGACAGGGGAACCAAAAACATTCAGTACTTC.

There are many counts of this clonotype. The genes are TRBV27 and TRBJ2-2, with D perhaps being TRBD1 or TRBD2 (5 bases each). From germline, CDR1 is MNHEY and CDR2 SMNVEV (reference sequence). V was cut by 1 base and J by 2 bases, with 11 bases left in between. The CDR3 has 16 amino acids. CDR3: CASSLYGGTNTGELFF. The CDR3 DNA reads TGTGCCAGCAGTTTATACGGTGGGACCAACACCGGGGAGCTGTTTTTT.

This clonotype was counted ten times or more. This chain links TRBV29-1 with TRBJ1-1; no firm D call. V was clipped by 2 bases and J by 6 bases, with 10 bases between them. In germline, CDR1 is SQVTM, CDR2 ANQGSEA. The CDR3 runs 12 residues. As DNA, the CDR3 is TGCAGCGTTGAACAATTTACCTCTGAAGCTTTCTTT. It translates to CSVEQFTSEAFF.

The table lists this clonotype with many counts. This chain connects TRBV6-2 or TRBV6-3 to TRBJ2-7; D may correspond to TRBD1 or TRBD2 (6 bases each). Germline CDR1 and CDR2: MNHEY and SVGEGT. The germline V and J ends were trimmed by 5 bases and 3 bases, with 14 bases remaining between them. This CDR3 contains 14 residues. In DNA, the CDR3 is TGTGCCAGCAGTAGGGGGGAACGATTCTACGAGCAGTACTTC. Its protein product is CASSRGERFYEQYF.

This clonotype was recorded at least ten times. The CDR3 sequence is CASSAGLAGSYEQYF. Here the CDR3 DNA reads TGTGCCAGCAGCGCGGGACTAGCGGGGAGTTACGAGCAGTACTTC. The rearrangement links TRBV7-2 to TRBJ2-7; 13 bases are shared with TRBD2. Germline V gene data show CDR1 as SGHTA and CDR2 as FQGNSA. V lost 5 bases, J lost 4 bases, and 5 bases stayed unmatched. This CDR3 has 15 residues. Filled out from reference TRBV7-2 and TRBJ2-7, the complete variable domain reads GAGVSQSPSNKVTEKGKDVELRCDPISGHTALYWYRQSLGQGLEFLIYFQGNSAPDKSGLPSDRFSAERTGGSVSTLTIQRTQQEDSAVYLCASSAGLAGSYEQYFGPGTRLTVT.

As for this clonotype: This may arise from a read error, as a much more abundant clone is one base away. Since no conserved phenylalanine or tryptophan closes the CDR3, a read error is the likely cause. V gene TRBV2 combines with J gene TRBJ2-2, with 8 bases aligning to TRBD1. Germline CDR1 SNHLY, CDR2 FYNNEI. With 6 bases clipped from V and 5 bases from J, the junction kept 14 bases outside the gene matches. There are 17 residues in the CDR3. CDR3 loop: CASRRPAGQGGTGELFY. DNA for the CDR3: TGTGCCAGCAGGAGGCCCGCCGGACAGGGAGGAACCGGGGAGCTGTTTTAT.

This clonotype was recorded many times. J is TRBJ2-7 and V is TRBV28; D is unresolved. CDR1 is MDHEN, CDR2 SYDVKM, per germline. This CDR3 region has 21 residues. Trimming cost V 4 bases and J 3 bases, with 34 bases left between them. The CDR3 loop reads CASSSNPGHLLSALPGYEQYF. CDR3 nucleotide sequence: TGTGCCAGCAGTTCCAACCCTGGCCATTTACTCTCCGCTCTGCCCGGCTACGAGCAGTACTTC.

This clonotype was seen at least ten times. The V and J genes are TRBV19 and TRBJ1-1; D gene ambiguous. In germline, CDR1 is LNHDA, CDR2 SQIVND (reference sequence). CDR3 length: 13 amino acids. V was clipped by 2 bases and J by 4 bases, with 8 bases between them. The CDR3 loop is CASSIIEGTEAFF. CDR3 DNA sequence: TGTGCCAGTAGTATAATTGAGGGCACTGAAGCTTTCTTT.